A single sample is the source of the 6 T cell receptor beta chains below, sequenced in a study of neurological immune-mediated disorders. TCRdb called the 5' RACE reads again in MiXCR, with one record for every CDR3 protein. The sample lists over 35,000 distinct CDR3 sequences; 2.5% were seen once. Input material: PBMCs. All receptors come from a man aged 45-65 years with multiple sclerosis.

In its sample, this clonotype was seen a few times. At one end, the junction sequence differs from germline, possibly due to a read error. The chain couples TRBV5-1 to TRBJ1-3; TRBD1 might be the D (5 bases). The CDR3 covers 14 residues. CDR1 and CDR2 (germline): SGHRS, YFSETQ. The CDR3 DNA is TGCGCCAGCAGCGTGCAAGGGACTGGAAAAACCATATATTTT. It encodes CASSVQGTGKTIYF.

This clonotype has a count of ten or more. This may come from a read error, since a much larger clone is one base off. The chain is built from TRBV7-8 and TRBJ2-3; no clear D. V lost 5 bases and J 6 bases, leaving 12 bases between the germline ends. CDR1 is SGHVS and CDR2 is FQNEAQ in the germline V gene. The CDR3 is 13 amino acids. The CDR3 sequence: CASSTTTDDTQYF. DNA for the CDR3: TGTGCCAGCAGCACCACGACTGACGATACGCAGTATTTT.

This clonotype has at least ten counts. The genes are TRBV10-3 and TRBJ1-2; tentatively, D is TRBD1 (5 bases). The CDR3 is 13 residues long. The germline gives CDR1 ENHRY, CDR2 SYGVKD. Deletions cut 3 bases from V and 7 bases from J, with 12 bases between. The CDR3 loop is CAISDTGTSGYTF. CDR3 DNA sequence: TGTGCCATCAGTGATACCGGGACTTCTGGCTACACCTTC.

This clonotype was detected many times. The CDR3 region has the DNA TGTGCCAGCAGTTCCCTGGGCGGAACCGGGGAGCTGTTTTTT. This codes for CASSSLGGTGELFF. The J gene is TRBJ2-2, the V gene TRBV12-3 or TRBV12-4, with D uncertain. The CDR3 extends over 14 amino acids. V lost 4 bases and J lost 5, with 11 bases in between.

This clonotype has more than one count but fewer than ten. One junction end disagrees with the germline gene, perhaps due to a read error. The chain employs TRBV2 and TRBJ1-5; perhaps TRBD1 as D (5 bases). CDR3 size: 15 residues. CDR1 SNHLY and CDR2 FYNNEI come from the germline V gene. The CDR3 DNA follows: TGTGCCAGCAGTGAAAATTCCGGAGGGGTACAGCCCCAGAATTTT. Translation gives CASSENSGGVQPQNF.

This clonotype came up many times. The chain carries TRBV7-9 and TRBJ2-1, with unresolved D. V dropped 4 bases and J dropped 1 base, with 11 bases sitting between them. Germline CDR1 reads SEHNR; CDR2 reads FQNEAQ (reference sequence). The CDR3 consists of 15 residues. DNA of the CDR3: TGTGCCAGCAGCTCTATATCGTATTCCTACAATGAGCAGTTCTTC. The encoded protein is CASSSISYSYNEQFF. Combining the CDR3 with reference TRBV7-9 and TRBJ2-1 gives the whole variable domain DTGVSQNPRHKITKRGQNVTFRCDPISEHNRLYWYRQTLGQGPEFLTYFQNEAQLEKSRLLSDRFSAERPKGSFSTLEIQRTEQGDSAMYLCASSSISYSYNEQFFGPGTRLTVL.